Shown below are 10 T cell receptor beta chains from a single sample sequenced in a study of T cell responses to AZD1222 COVID-19 vaccine. Data came from immunoSEQ multiplex PCR; TCRdb stores just in-frame clones and leaves some out. This sample has tens of thousands of clones, with more than 85% found just once. Sequencing was performed on peripheral blood, taken 28 days after the second AZD1222 dose. Receptor source: an adult who received the AZD1222 COVID-19 vaccine.

V is TRBV25-1 and J is TRBJ2-2, with D unresolved. CDR1 and CDR2 from the germline V gene are MGHDK and SYGVNS. Trimming cost V 2 bases and J 0 bases, with 4 bases left between them. The CDR3 covers 14 residues. The CDR3 is CASSEVTNTGELFF. Written as DNA, the CDR3 is TGTGCCAGCAGTGAAGTTACGAACACCGGGGAGCTGTTTTTT.

CDR3 sequence (DNA): TGTGCCAGCAGCTTAGCGACAGGGGGAACTGAAGCTTTCTTT. Translation: CASSLATGGTEAFF. The V call is TRBV7-2, the J call TRBJ1-1, with 9 positions matching TRBD1. The CDR3 length is 14 residues. Germline lookup yields CDR1 SGHTA and CDR2 FQGNSA. The V gene end was trimmed by 0 bases and the J gene end by 5 bases; junction bases not matched to a gene: 1.

The chain has TRBV19 and TRBJ1-5; 10 bases are shared with TRBD1. Germline assignment: CDR1 LNHDA and CDR2 SQIVND (reference sequence). This CDR3 comprises 17 residues. The junction had 8 bases not matched to a gene; V was cut back by 4 bases and J by 2 bases. CDR3 coding DNA: TGTGCCAGTAGTACCCCGGACAGGGGGATTCGCAATCAGCCCCAGCATTTT. Residues: CASSTPDRGIRNQPQHF.

The table lists this clone with a count of one. The genes are TRBV18 and TRBJ1-6; 7 bases align to TRBD1. V shed 2 bases, J shed 7 bases, and the junction held 5 bases outside the gene matches. The germline gives CDR1 KGHSH, CDR2 LQKENI. This CDR3 contains 15 residues. Here the CDR3 reads CASSPGTVENSPLHF. The CDR3 coding sequence is TGTGCCAGCTCACCAGGGACAGTGGAGAATTCACCCCTCCACTTT.

The CDR3 DNA is TGTGCCATCAGTGAGAGTAGTCTCTACGAGCAGTACTTC. This encodes CAISESSLYEQYF. The chain links TRBV10-3 to TRBJ2-7; D is unresolved. Trimming took 2 bases from V and 3 from J, leaving 8 bases between them. The CDR3 loop spans 13 amino acids. Germline lookup yields CDR1 ENHRY and CDR2 SYGVKD.

The J gene is TRBJ2-2, the V gene TRBV6-6; the D gene is possibly TRBD2 (5 bases). V lost 2 bases to trimming and J lost 4 bases, with 8 bases between them. Germline values: CDR1 MNHNY, CDR2 SVGAGI (reference sequence). CDR3 length equals 14 residues. The CDR3 coding sequence is TGTGCCAGCAGTTACACAACTAGCACCGGGGAGCTGTTTTTT. It yields the protein CASSYTTSTGELFF.

This sequence joins TRBV30 and TRBJ1-5; 9 nucleotides match TRBD1. The CDR3 is 13 residues long. Unmatched junction bases numbered 7, after V lost 4 bases and J lost 9 bases. The V gene's germline CDR1 is GTSNPN and CDR2 SVGIG (reference sequence). The CDR3 spells CAWTPGQGTPQHF. As DNA, the CDR3 is TGTGCCTGGACCCCGGGACAGGGCACGCCCCAGCATTTT. The complete variable domain, with remaining parts taken from reference TRBV30 and TRBJ1-5, reads SQTIHQWPATLVQPVGSPLSLECTVEGTSNPNLYWYRQAAGRGLQLLFYSVGIGQISSEVPQNLSASRPQDRQFILSSKKLLLSDSGFYLCAWTPGQGTPQHFGDGTRLSIL.

The V gene is TRBV29-1, the J gene TRBJ1-4, with D unclear. The germline gives CDR1 SQVTM, CDR2 ANQGSEA. The CDR3 is 11 amino acids. Trimming took off 4 bases at V and 5 bases at J, with 5 bases between the two ends. The CDR3 protein is CSVGQNEKLFF. The CDR3 nucleotides read TGCAGCGTTGGGCAGAATGAAAAACTGTTTTTT.

This clone was observed once. This chain connects TRBV4-1 to TRBJ2-1; no reliable D call. Trimming shortened V by 1 base and J by 6 bases, and 4 bases separated the two germline ends. Germline CDR1 is MGHRA and CDR2 is YSYEKL. The CDR3 sequence is 12 residues long. The CDR3 region is CASSQGGNEQFF. The CDR3 coding sequence is TGCGCCAGCAGCCAAGGGGGCAATGAGCAGTTCTTC.

The rearrangement links TRBV19 to TRBJ1-1; TRBD1 is a possible D gene (6 bases). Trimming stripped 6 bases from V and 4 bases from J, with 12 bases between. In germline, CDR1 is LNHDA, CDR2 SQIVND (reference sequence). The CDR3 contains 13 residues. CDR3 DNA: TGTGCCAGTAGCCCAGGACAGACCACTGAAGCTTTCTTT. Protein: CASSPGQTTEAFF.